This passage covers 9 T cell receptor beta chains from one sample sequenced in a study of blood T cells in healthy people across ages. A second PCR, run for about 7 to 11 cycles, used a sample-barcoded 5' primer plus a J-beta primer mix. One entry per CDR3 protein, called by TCRdb with MiXCR from the 5' RACE reads. This repertoire shows 1.8 million or so distinct CDR3 sequences, around 40% found once; its top ten account for 20% to 25%. The specimen sequenced was blood. The receptors here all came from a human donor in good health.

The chain employs TRBV5-1 and TRBJ1-5, with D perhaps TRBD1 (5 bases). Germline V gene sequence: CDR1 SGHRS, CDR2 YFSETQ. The CDR3 loop spans 15 amino acids. Trimming pared 1 base from V and 3 bases from J, leaving 11 bases between. The CDR3 here is CASSLMPGTNQPQHF. CDR3 coding DNA: TGCGCCAGCAGCTTGATGCCTGGGACCAATCAGCCCCAGCATTTT.

This clonotype was counted at least ten times. V gene TRBV15 combines with J gene TRBJ2-7, with 9 bases aligning to TRBD1. CDR1 LNHNV and CDR2 YYDKDF come from the germline V gene (reference sequence). The CDR3 is 13 amino acids. J lost 4 bases, V lost 5 bases, and 3 bases had no gene match. The CDR3 loop is CATSSGQGYEQYF. For the CDR3, the DNA is TGTGCCACCAGCTCGGGACAGGGTTACGAGCAGTACTTC. Full variable domain (rest looked up from reference TRBV15 and TRBJ2-7): DAMVIQNPRYQVTQFGKPVTLSCSQTLNHNVMYWYQQKSSQAPKLLFHYYDKDFNNEADTPDNFQSRRPNTSFCFLDIRSPGLGDTAMYLCATSSGQGYEQYFGPGTRLTVT.

V is TRBV10-3 and J is TRBJ1-6; TRBD1 agrees at 8 bases. The germline gives CDR1 ENHRY, CDR2 SYGVKD. Unmatched junction bases numbered 7, after V lost 9 bases and J lost 9 bases. CDR3 length: 13 amino acids. CDR3 residues: CAITDRVSSPLHF. DNA for the CDR3: TGTGCCATAACGGACAGGGTTAGTTCACCCCTCCACTTT.

The rearrangement links TRBV12-3 or TRBV12-4 to TRBJ2-7; TRBD1 matches at 12 bases. V shed 1 base, J shed 6 bases, and the junction held 10 bases outside the gene matches. The CDR3 covers 17 residues. CDR3 sequence reads: CASSLGDRGRGRREQYF. The CDR3 coding sequence is TGTGCCAGCAGTTTAGGGGACAGGGGGCGCGGACGTCGCGAGCAGTACTTC.

This clonotype has a handful of counts. The rearrangement joins TRBV13 to TRBJ2-6; no clear D. The V and J ends lost 0 bases and 1 base respectively, with 10 bases between them. Germline CDR1 PRHDT, CDR2 FYEKMQ (reference sequence). This CDR3 is 17 amino acids long. The CDR3 reads CASSLGLLRSGANVLTF. The CDR3 DNA sequence: TGTGCCAGCAGCTTAGGCCTTTTAAGGTCTGGGGCCAACGTCCTGACTTTC.

This clonotype has a handful of counts. The gene calls are TRBV27 and TRBJ2-5, with D possibly being TRBD2 (6 bases). The V end lost 0 bases, the J end lost 5 bases, and 16 bases lay between the germline ends. Germline V gives CDR1 MNHEY, CDR2 SMNVEV (reference sequence). The CDR3 sequence is 16 residues long. The CDR3 protein is CASSLSRDFVPETQYF. The CDR3 nucleotides are TGTGCCAGCAGTTTATCCCGGGACTTTGTCCCCGAGACCCAGTACTTC.

This clonotype was observed a handful of times. The rearrangement links TRBV5-1 to TRBJ2-2, with a weak D call TRBD1 (6 bases). V was shortened by 4 bases and J by 1 base, with 14 bases between the two germline ends. CDR1 and CDR2 from the germline V gene are SGHRS and YFSETQ. There are 16 residues in the CDR3. The CDR3 coding sequence is TGCGCCAGCAGCCCGAACAGACAGGAGAACACCGGGGAGCTGTTTTTT. This codes for CASSPNRQENTGELFF.

V is TRBV7-9 and J is TRBJ1-2; unclear D gene. From germline, CDR1 is SEHNR and CDR2 FQNEAQ (reference sequence). CDR3 length: 14 residues. Trimming took 2 bases from V and 8 from J, leaving 15 bases between them. CDR3 DNA sequence: TGTGCCAGCAGCTTATTTGTCCGGGGTCACGGCTACACCTTC. Translated: CASSLFVRGHGYTF. Drawing the rest from reference TRBV7-9 and TRBJ1-2, the complete variable domain is DTGVSQNPRHKITKRGQNVTFRCDPISEHNRLYWYRQTLGQGPEFLTYFQNEAQLEKSRLLSDRFSAERPKGSFSTLEIQRTEQGDSAMYLCASSLFVRGHGYTFGSGTRLTVV.

This clonotype was counted between two and nine times. This sequence joins TRBV7-2 and TRBJ1-2; D uncertain. The V gene's germline CDR1 is SGHTA and CDR2 FQGNSA. CDR3 length: 13 residues. V shed 5 bases and J shed 7 bases, with 14 bases lying between them. The CDR3 loop reads CASSLRANGGYTF. In DNA form, the CDR3 reads TGTGCCAGCAGCCTTAGGGCTAATGGTGGCTACACCTTC.